This TCR beta chain was captured in a study of blood T cell repertoires in COVID-19 (TCRdb year 2020). Regarding the complete study: Samples covering the acute and convalescent phases of COVID-19 were provided by collaborators in the United States, Italy and Spain. The sample metadata nearly always contained a de-identified subject ID, COVID-19 status, age in years and sex. Where available, HLA class I and class II types were taken from metadata supplied by the sample provider and were not determined by assay-based typing. Deeply sampled blood TCRbeta repertoires from subjects exposed to, actively infected with, or recovered from COVID-19 were included in the dataset. The samples were drawn from two sources: the first 160 participants of the ongoing ImmuneRACE study, and 1,000 to 1,500 subjects contributed by 6 global collaborators. A freely available public database, intended as a resource for researchers studying the immune response to SARS-CoV-2, is where the repertoires were released. The material from the prospective study consisted of cDNA or gDNA derived from T cells, B-cell-depleted T cells, or PBMCs. Beyond this particular receptor, the publication reports: The amount of clinical and demographic metadata varied by source and participant and was provided uncurated.

The CDR3 covers 14 residues, taking in both the cysteine and the phenylalanine. Kept here is only the CDR3 DNA, which spans 42 bases and is read in frame from base 1. The junction carries 13 bases between V and J, which are trimmed by 3 bases and 4 bases respectively. Via the germline V gene (reference sequence), CDR1 is LNHDA and CDR2 SQIVND. As to this clone: This receptor's antigen is unknown. Base qualities are not recorded, but no much larger clone differs from it by a single base.

Whole blood was collected in K2EDTA tubes by collaborating institutions according to the institutions' own protocols. For TCRbeta analysis, collaborator samples were shipped as frozen whole blood, as isolated PBMCs, or as DNA extracted from either sample type. TCRbeta CDR3 regions were amplified from genomic DNA using the immunoSEQ Assay, a bias-controlled multiplex PCR. In the authors' own workflow: Nucleated cell counts per sample were estimated from amplification of reference gene primers within the assay. To quantify the absolute abundance of each unique TCRbeta CDR3 rearrangement, sequence reads were collapsed and filtered. For each sample, productive Simpson clonality was calculated by taking the square root of Simpson's diversity index across productive rearrangements. TCRdb mirrors the immuneACCESS table, restricted to in-frame sequences. Some clones are absent from its copies; in checked studies, under half trace to an unresolved V gene, and the reason for the others is unknown. V and J calls and clone size are those listed in that table; D and trimming were worked out from the DNA. Counted in this sample were about 180,000 clones; 82% of them appeared once. The ten largest make up approximately 9.1% of the sample.

The source is a woman between 70 and 85 years old with acute or convalescent COVID-19. The material sequenced was peripheral blood. The chain links TRBV19 with TRBJ2-7; no D gene is confidently identified. The bases are TGTGCCAGTAGTATCGGCACTATCCCTTACGAGCAGTACTTC. It specifies CASSIGTIPYEQYF.